Listed below are T cell receptor beta chains from one sample, sequenced in a study of blood T cell repertoires in COVID-19. TCRdb's copy holds only in-frame clones and misses some; the assay was immunoSEQ multiplex PCR. The sample holds roughly 250,000 clones, around 81% seen once. The sequencing sample was made of peripheral blood. The receptors shown here come from a man between 45 and 60 years old with active or convalescent COVID-19. Each CDR3 is given without its conserved first and last residue. Each record gives: D gene, J gene, V gene, CDR3 protein. D genes are given only for firm matches.

TRBD1	TRBJ1-1	TRBV6-5	ASSPQGGTEAF
.	TRBJ1-5	TRBV18	ASSPGVQPQH
.	TRBJ1-1	TRBV12-3/TRBV12-4	ASSLQEDTEAF
TRBD1	TRBJ2-7	TRBV5-5	ASRLGQGAYEQY
.	TRBJ1-2	TRBV4-2	ASSQAGPEINYGYT
.	TRBJ2-2	TRBV12-3/TRBV12-4	ASSTGGELF
.	TRBJ2-2	TRBV18	ASSPVGSTGGELF
.	TRBJ1-2	TRBV19	ASSMPDYGYT
TRBD2	TRBJ2-5	TRBV30	AWSTGSGGARETQY
.	TRBJ2-3	TRBV7-3	ASSLAGISTDTQY
.	TRBJ2-3	TRBV7-9	ASSLAWDTLSPDTQY
.	TRBJ2-3	TRBV4-2	ASSQEAGGADTQY
TRBD1	TRBJ1-5	TRBV10-3	AISATGDQPQH
TRBD2	TRBJ2-7	TRBV19	ASSPSGGRSYEQY
.	TRBJ1-4	TRBV6-5	ASSRGRVGEKLF
.	TRBJ2-2	TRBV5-8	ASRHRVRTGELF
TRBD1	TRBJ1-2	TRBV5-6	ASRAGGERGYT
.	TRBJ2-1	TRBV5-1	ASSPGQAYNEQF
TRBD1	TRBJ2-7	TRBV2	ASLLGDSSYEQY
.	TRBJ1-3	TRBV5-6	ASSLQTLSGNTIY
.	TRBJ2-1	TRBV2	ASSEIRSYNEQF
.	TRBJ2-6	TRBV28	ASRNTGLGDGANVLT
TRBD1	TRBJ1-2	TRBV18	ASSPSGTGGYGYT
TRBD2	TRBJ2-1	TRBV2	ASSWTSGRRPEQF
.	TRBJ1-2	TRBV2	ASTMLGGYGYT
.	TRBJ1-5	TRBV15	ATSRDLFRETQPQH
TRBD2	TRBJ2-2	TRBV24-1	ATSESGGEDTGELF
.	TRBJ1-1	TRBV5-1	ASSLRVENTEAF
.	TRBJ2-7	TRBV29-1	SVELQQESSYEQY
TRBD1	TRBJ1-5	TRBV2	ASSTSGGYNQPQH
.	TRBJ2-2	TRBV11-3	ASSIQGNGELF
.	TRBJ2-7	TRBV27	ASSPGTTVTYEQY
.	TRBJ2-7	TRBV19	ASSITGNSYEQY
TRBD1	TRBJ1-1	TRBV25-1	ASIRGQGNTEAF
.	TRBJ2-1	TRBV9	ASSPEVLAYNEQF
.	TRBJ1-4	TRBV27	ASGLIAGEKLF
.	TRBJ2-7	TRBV12-1	ASSQTPGTNYTYEQY
.	TRBJ2-6	TRBV13	ASSFSFSGANVLT
TRBD1	TRBJ1-5	TRBV19	ASNFRTGSQPQH
.	TRBJ1-3	TRBV6-6	ASNQRGVSGNTIY
.	TRBJ1-4	TRBV30	AWSAFRQLSNEKLF
TRBD2	TRBJ2-6	TRBV3-1/TRBV3-2	ASSRMGAGGNSGANVLT
.	TRBJ1-2	TRBV7-2	ASSLSPGPFNYGYT
.	TRBJ1-1	TRBV6-6	ASSYSADMGAF
TRBD2	TRBJ2-2	TRBV19	ASSLMGGFGELF
TRBD1	TRBJ1-6	TRBV19	ASSQIARGRNSPLH
.	TRBJ2-7	TRBV9	ASSVGRRTAPLSEQY
TRBD1	TRBJ2-2	TRBV7-6	ASSTGDTRTGELF
.	TRBJ2-5	TRBV9	ASSVGHLAETQY
.	TRBJ1-4	TRBV30	AWSVPQGANEKLF
.	TRBJ1-1	TRBV28	ASSLTDTEAF
TRBD2	TRBJ2-1	TRBV7-3	ASSAQLAGANEQF
.	TRBJ2-7	TRBV7-2	ASSLGTNSYEQY
.	TRBJ2-7	TRBV5-4	ASSPGSGASYEQY
TRBD2	TRBJ2-3	TRBV3-1/TRBV3-2	ASSLASSGGADTQY
TRBD1	TRBJ2-7	TRBV12-3/TRBV12-4	ASSYSGGGEQY
TRBD1	TRBJ1-2	TRBV28	ASSPGDRGGDGYT